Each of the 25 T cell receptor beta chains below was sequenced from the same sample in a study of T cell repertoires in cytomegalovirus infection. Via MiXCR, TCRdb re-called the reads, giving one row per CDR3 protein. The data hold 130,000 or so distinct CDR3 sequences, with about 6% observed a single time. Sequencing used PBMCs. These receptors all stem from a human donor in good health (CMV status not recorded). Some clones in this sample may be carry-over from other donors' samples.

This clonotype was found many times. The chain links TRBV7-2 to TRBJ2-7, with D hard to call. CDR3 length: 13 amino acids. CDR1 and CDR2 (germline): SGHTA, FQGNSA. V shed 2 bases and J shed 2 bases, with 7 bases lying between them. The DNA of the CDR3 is TGTGCCAGCAGCTTACCAGCCCCCTACGAGCAGTACTTC. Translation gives CASSLPAPYEQYF.

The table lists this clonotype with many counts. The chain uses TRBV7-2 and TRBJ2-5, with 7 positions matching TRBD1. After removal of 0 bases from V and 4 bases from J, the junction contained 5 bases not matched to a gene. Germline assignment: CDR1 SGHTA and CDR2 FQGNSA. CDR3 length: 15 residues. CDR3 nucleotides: TGTGCCAGCAGCTTAGCGAGGACAGGCGGAGAGACCCAGTACTTC. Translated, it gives CASSLARTGGETQYF.

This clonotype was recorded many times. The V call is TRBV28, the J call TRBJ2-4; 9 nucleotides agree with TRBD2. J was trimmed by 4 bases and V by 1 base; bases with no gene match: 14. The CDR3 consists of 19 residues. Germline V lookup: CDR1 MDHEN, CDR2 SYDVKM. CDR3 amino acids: CASSLFLSRGGESKNIQYF. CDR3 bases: TGTGCCAGCAGTTTATTCTTATCTCGCGGGGGGGAATCAAAAAACATTCAGTACTTC.

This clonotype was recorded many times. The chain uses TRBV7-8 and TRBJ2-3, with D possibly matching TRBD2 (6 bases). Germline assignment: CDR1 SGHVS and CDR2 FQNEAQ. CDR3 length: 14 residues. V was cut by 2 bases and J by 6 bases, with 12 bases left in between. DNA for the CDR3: TGTGCCAGCAGCTTAATGGACGCGGGGGATACGCAGTATTTT. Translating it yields CASSLMDAGDTQYF.

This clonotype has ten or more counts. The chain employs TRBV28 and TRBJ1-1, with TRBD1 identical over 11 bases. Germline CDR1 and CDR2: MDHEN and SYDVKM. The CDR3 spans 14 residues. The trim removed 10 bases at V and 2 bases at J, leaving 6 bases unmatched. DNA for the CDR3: TGTGCCACCCGGACAGGGGGCTATAACACTGAAGCTTTCTTT. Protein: CATRTGGYNTEAFF. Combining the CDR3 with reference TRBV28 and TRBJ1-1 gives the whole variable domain DVKVTQSSRYLVKRTGEKVFLECVQDMDHENMFWYRQDPGLGLRLIYFSYDVKMKEKGDIPEGYSVSREKKERFSLILESASTNQTSMYLCATRTGGYNTEAFFGQGTRLTVV.

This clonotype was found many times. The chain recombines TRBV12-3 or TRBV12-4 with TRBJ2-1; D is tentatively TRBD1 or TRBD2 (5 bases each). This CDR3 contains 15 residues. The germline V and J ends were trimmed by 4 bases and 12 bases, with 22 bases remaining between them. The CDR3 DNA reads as TGTGCCAGCAGTTCCACCAGGGAGCCGGGGTATGGGCAGTTCTTC. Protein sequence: CASSSTREPGYGQFF.

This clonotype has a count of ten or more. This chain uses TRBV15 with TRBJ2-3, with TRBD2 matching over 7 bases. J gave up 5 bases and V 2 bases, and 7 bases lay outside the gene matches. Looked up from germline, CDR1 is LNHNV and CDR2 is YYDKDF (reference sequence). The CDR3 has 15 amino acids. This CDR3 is CATSRTTSDGDTQYF. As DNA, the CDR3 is TGTGCCACCAGCAGAACCACTAGCGATGGAGATACGCAGTATTTT.

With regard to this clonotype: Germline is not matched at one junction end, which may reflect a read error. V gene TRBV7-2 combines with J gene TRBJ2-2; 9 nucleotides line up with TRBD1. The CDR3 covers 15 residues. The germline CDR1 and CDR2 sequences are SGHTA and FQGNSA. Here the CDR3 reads CASSLGTGNTGELYF. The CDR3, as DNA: TGTGCCAGCAGCCTAGGGACAGGGAACACCGGTGAGCTGTATTTT. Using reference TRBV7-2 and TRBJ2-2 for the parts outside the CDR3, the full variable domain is GAGVSQSPSNKVTEKGKDVELRCDPISGHTALYWYRQSLGQGLEFLIYFQGNSAPDKSGLPSDRFSAERTGGSVSTLTIQRTQQEDSAVYLCASSLGTGNTGELYFGEGSRLTVL.

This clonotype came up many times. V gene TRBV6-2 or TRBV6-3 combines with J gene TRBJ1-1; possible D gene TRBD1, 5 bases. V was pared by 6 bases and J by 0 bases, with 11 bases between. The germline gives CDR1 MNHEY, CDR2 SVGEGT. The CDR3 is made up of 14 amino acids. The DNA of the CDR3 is TGTGCCAGCAGATTGGGGCTCATGAACACTGAAGCTTTCTTT. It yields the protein CASRLGLMNTEAFF.

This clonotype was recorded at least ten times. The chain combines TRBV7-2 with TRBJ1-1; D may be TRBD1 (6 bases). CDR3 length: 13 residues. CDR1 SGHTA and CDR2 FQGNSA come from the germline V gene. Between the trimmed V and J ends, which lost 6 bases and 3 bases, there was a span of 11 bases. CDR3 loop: CASRLWTDTEAFF. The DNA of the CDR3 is TGTGCCAGCAGGCTTTGGACAGACACTGAAGCTTTCTTT.

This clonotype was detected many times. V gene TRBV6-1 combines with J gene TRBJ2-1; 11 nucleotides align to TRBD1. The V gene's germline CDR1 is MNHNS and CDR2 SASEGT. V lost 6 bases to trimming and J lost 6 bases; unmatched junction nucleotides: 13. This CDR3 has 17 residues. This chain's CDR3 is CASRRTGGNLKGNEQFF. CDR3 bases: TGTGCCAGCAGACGGACAGGGGGCAACTTAAAGGGCAATGAGCAGTTCTTC.

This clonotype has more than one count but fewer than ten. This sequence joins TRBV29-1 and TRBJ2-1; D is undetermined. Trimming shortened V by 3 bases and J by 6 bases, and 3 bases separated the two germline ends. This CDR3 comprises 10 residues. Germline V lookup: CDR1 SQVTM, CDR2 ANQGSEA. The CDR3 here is CSVDANEQFF. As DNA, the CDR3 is TGCAGCGTTGACGCCAATGAGCAGTTCTTC.

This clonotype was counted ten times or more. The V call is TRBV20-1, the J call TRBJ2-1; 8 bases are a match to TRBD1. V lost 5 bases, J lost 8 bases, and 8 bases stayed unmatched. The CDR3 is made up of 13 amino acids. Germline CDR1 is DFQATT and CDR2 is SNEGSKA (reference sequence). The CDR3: CSAPSGGRHEQFF. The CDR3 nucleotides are TGCAGTGCTCCCTCAGGGGGCCGGCATGAGCAGTTCTTC.

The CDR3 DNA is TGCAGTGCTAGAGACATCCGGGCCGTCCAAGAGACCCAGTACTTC. It translates to CSARDIRAVQETQYF. The V call is TRBV20-1, the J call TRBJ2-5; D call uncertain. Trimming removed 0 bases from V and 1 base from J, with 12 bases in between. Germline values: CDR1 DFQATT, CDR2 SNEGSKA (reference sequence). The CDR3 is 15 amino acids.

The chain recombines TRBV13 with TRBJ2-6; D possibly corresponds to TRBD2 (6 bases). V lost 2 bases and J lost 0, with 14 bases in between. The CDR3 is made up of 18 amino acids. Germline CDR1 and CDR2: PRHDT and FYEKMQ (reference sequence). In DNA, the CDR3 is TGTGCCAGCAGCTTAAAGGGACTGACTTTCTCTGGGGCCAACGTCCTGACTTTC. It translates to CASSLKGLTFSGANVLTF.

CDR3 sequence: CASTRRQGLTNTIYF. The CDR3 nucleotides are TGTGCCAGCACCCGGAGACAGGGCTTGACAAACACCATATATTTT. The rearrangement joins TRBV2 to TRBJ1-3, with 7 nucleotides matching TRBD1. V shed 7 bases, J shed 6 bases, and the junction held 12 bases outside the gene matches. This CDR3 has 15 residues. From germline, CDR1 is SNHLY and CDR2 FYNNEI.

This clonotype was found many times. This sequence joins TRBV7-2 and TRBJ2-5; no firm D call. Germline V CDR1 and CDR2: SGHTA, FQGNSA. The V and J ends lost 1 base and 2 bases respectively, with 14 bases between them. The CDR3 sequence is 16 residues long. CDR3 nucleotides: TGTGCCAGCAGCTTAGGGGTGTTAGGAATTCAAGAGACCCAGTACTTC. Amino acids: CASSLGVLGIQETQYF. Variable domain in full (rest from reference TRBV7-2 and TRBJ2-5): GAGVSQSPSNKVTEKGKDVELRCDPISGHTALYWYRQSLGQGLEFLIYFQGNSAPDKSGLPSDRFSAERTGGSVSTLTIQRTQQEDSAVYLCASSLGVLGIQETQYFGPGTRLLVL.

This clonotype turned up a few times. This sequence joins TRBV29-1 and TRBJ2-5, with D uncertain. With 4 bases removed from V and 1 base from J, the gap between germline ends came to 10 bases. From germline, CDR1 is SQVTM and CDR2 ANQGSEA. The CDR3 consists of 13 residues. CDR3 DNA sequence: TGCAGCGTTGTTGGGCGTTCCCAAGAGACCCAGTACTTC. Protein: CSVVGRSQETQYF.

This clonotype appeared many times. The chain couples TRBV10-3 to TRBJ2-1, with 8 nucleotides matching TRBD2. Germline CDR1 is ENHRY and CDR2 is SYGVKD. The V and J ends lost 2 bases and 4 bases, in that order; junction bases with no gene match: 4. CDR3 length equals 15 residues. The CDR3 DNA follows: TGTGCCATCAGTGAGAACGGGGGGGGTTACAATGAGCAGTTCTTC. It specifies CAISENGGGYNEQFF.

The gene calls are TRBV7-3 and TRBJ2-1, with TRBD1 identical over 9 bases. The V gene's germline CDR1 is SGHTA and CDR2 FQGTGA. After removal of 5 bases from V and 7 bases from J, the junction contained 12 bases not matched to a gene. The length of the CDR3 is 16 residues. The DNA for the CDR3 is TGTGCCAGCAGCAAGAACCGGGGACAGGGCGGGAATGAGCAGTTCTTC. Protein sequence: CASSKNRGQGGNEQFF.

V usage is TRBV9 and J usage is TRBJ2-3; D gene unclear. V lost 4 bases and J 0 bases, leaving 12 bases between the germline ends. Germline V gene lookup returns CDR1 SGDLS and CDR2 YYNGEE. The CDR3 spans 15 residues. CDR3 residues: CASSPRAYSTDTQYF. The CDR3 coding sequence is TGTGCCAGCAGCCCTAGGGCCTATAGCACAGATACGCAGTATTTT.

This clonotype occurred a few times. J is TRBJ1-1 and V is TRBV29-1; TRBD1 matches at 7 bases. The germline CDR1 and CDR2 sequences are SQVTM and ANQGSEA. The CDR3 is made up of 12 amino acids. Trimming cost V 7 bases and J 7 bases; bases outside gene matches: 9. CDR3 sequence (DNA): TGCAGCGGGGCACAGGGGAGGGGTGAAGCTTTCTTT. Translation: CSGAQGRGEAFF.

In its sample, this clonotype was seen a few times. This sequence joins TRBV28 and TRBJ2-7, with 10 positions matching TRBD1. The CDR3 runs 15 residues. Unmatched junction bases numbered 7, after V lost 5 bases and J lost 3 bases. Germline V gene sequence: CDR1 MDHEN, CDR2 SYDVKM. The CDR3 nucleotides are TGTGCCAGCAGTATCCCCGGGACAGGGGTCTACGAGCAGTACTTC. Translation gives CASSIPGTGVYEQYF.

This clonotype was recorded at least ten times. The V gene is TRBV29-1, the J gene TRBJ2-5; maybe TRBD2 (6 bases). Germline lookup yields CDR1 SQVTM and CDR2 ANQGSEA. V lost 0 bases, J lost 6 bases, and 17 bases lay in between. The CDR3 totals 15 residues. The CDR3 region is CSVEDPRRGGKTQYF. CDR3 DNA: TGCAGCGTTGAAGACCCTCGACGGGGCGGGAAGACCCAGTACTTC.

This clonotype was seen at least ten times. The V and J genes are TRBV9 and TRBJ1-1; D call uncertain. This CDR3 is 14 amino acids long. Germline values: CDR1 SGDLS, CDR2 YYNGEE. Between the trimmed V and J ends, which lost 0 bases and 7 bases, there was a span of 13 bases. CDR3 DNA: TGTGCCAGCAGCGTAGGATCTCGTTCCGGTGAAGCTTTCTTT. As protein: CASSVGSRSGEAFF. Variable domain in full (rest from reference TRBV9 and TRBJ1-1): DSGVTQTPKHLITATGQRVTLRCSPRSGDLSVYWYQQSLDQGLQFLIQYYNGEERAKGNILERFSAQQFPDLHSELNLSSLELGDSALYFCASSVGSRSGEAFFGQGTRLTVV.